A single sample gave rise to the 6 T cell receptor beta chains below, sequenced in a study of cytomegalovirus exposure and HLA in healthy donors. In the PCR, 60 Vbeta and 13 Jbeta primers were used. The method was immunoSEQ multiplex PCR; TCRdb's version includes in-frame clones alone and lacks a portion of them. This table has roughly 110,000 clones, roughly 77% appearing once. The sample comprised PBMCs. The receptors originated from a man aged 35-49 years in good health and CMV-seronegative.

The V call is TRBV29-1, the J call TRBJ2-7; D is unresolved. The germline V gene has CDR1 SQVTM and CDR2 ANQGSEA. The V gene lost 2 bases and the J gene lost 3 bases, with 5 bases spanning the gap. This CDR3 contains 11 residues. CDR3 sequence (DNA): TGCAGCGTTGAATCGCGCTACGAGCAGTACTTC. This encodes CSVESRYEQYF.

The chain couples TRBV6-1 to TRBJ2-1; 7 bases match TRBD1. The germline CDR1 and CDR2 sequences are MNHNS and SASEGT. V dropped 7 bases and J dropped 8; count of bases not matched to a gene: 11. The CDR3 extends over 14 amino acids. The CDR3 nucleotides read TGTGCCAGCAACGAGGGGGCAGGGGTGGATGAGCAGTTCTTC. Protein: CASNEGAGVDEQFF.

This clone was recorded a few times. This rearrangement joins TRBV5-5 to TRBJ2-1, with D possibly TRBD1 on 6 matching bases. The CDR3 extends over 14 amino acids. CDR1 and CDR2 from the germline V gene are SGHKS and YYEKEE (reference sequence). V dropped 4 bases and J dropped 4 bases, with 12 bases sitting between them. CDR3 DNA sequence: TGTGCCAGCAGCCCCCGGACAGATTACAATGAGCAGTTCTTC. Its protein is CASSPRTDYNEQFF.

The rearrangement uses TRBV19 and TRBJ2-7; 9 bases match TRBD1. The germline CDR1 and CDR2 sequences are LNHDA and SQIVND (reference sequence). The CDR3 covers 14 residues. Losses at the gene ends were 6 bases for V and 3 bases for J; bases not matched to a gene: 6. The CDR3 loop reads CASSKGQGRYEQYF. CDR3 DNA: TGTGCCAGTAGCAAAGGACAGGGGCGCTACGAGCAGTACTTC.

The V call is TRBV5-1, the J call TRBJ1-4; the match to TRBD1 covers 8 bases. This CDR3 is built from 15 residues. The V segment lost 4 bases and the J segment 2 bases; nucleotides outside the gene matches: 4. Germline assignment: CDR1 SGHRS and CDR2 YFSETQ. CDR3 in amino acids: CASSPGGLTNEKLFF. The CDR3 DNA is TGCGCCAGCAGCCCAGGGGGCTTGACTAATGAAAAACTGTTTTTT.

This clone occurred once. The V and J genes are TRBV5-1 and TRBJ2-3, with D uncertain. Per the germline V gene, CDR1 is SGHRS and CDR2 is YFSETQ. Trimming removed 4 bases from V and 2 bases from J, with 14 bases in between. This CDR3 has 15 amino acids. The DNA of the CDR3 is TGCGCCAGCAGCCCCGCTGGCAGTTACACAGATACGCAGTATTTT. Translated: CASSPAGSYTDTQYF.